A single sample is the source of the 27 T cell receptor beta chains below, sequenced in a study of PD-1 blockade in classical Hodgkin lymphoma (dated by TCRdb to 2020 to 2022). The meaning of the sample's time point label: cycle 1 day 1 (C1D1), immediately before nivolumab initiation. All trial patients had relapsed after autologous stem cell transplantation, with cohorts A, B and C differing in prior brentuximab vedotin exposure. Library creation used the immunoSEQ multiplex PCR assay. Imported from immuneACCESS, the table was reduced by TCRdb to in-frame sequences with V and J called. These copies leave out some clones; in studies compared against another copy, an unresolved V gene accounts for under half, and the cause of the remainder is not known. The table for this sample lists 75,000 to 100,000 clones; 75% to 90% of them were counted only once. The top ten clones comprise 12% of the sample.

This material consisted of peripheral blood mononuclear cells (PBMCs), taken at baseline. All receptors derive from a human donor with classical Hodgkin lymphoma.

This chain joins TRBV29-1 and TRBJ2-1; 12 bases match TRBD2. The CDR3 runs to 13 residues. Germline loops: CDR1 SQVTM, CDR2 ANQGSEA. The junction had 6 bases not matched to a gene; V was cut back by 7 bases and J by 8 bases. CDR3 protein: CSASSGRGYEQFF. The DNA of the CDR3 is TGCAGCGCCTCTAGCGGGAGGGGTTATGAGCAGTTCTTC.

V gene TRBV19 combines with J gene TRBJ1-1; TRBD1 is a possible D gene (5 bases). The CDR3 runs 14 residues. The germline V and J ends were trimmed by 7 bases and 1 base, with 13 bases remaining between them. Germline V gene lookup returns CDR1 LNHDA and CDR2 SQIVND (reference sequence). The DNA for the CDR3 is TGTGCCAGTAATCAGGGATTGGGGAACACTGAAGCTTTCTTT. Encoded protein: CASNQGLGNTEAFF.

The chain is built from TRBV7-8 and TRBJ2-1; unclear D gene. Germline V CDR1 and CDR2: SGHVS, FQNEAQ. The length of the CDR3 is 15 residues. The V end was cut by 2 bases, the J end by 4 bases, with 12 bases between. The CDR3 loop reads CASSLTTYTYNEQFF. In nucleotides, the CDR3 is TGTGCCAGCAGCTTAACCACCTACACATACAATGAGCAGTTCTTC.

This rearrangement joins TRBV19 to TRBJ2-1, with 12 bases lining up with TRBD2. Per the germline V gene, CDR1 is LNHDA and CDR2 is SQIVND (reference sequence). The CDR3 spans 16 residues. V gave up 5 bases and J gave up 9 bases; unmatched junction bases: 11. CDR3 in amino acids: CASSLRLAGDSTEQFF. DNA for the CDR3: TGTGCCAGTAGTTTAAGACTAGCGGGAGACTCTACTGAGCAGTTCTTC.

V is TRBV6-1 and J is TRBJ1-1, with D hard to call. The CDR3 sequence is 15 residues long. V lost 2 bases, J lost 4 bases, and 14 bases lay in between. Germline V lookup: CDR1 MNHNS, CDR2 SASEGT. The CDR3 DNA reads as TGTGCCAGCAGTGAATTCGTCGGGGAGGGCACTGAAGCTTTCTTT. Protein: CASSEFVGEGTEAFF.

The rearrangement links TRBV29-1 to TRBJ2-5; 8 bases are a match to TRBD2. The CDR3 has 13 amino acids. CDR1 and CDR2 from the germline V gene are SQVTM and ANQGSEA. The V segment lost 1 base and the J segment 5 bases; nucleotides outside the gene matches: 3. The CDR3 DNA follows: TGCAGCGTTGAAGGCCCGGGAGGGGAGACCCAGTACTTC. It specifies CSVEGPGGETQYF.

The rearrangement joins TRBV7-3 to TRBJ1-1; possibly TRBD1 for D (5 bases). V was cut by 2 bases and J by 0 bases, with 13 bases left in between. The V gene's germline CDR1 is SGHTA and CDR2 FQGTGA. CDR3 length: 16 amino acids. The CDR3 loop is CASSLGAAGLNTEAFF. The CDR3, as DNA: TGTGCCAGCAGCTTAGGGGCAGCGGGCCTGAACACTGAAGCTTTCTTT. Full variable domain (missing parts from reference TRBV7-3 and TRBJ1-1): GAGVSQTPSNKVTEKGKYVELRCDPISGHTALYWYRQSLGQGPEFLIYFQGTGAADDSGLPNDRFFAVRPEGSVSTLKIQRTERGDSAVYLCASSLGAAGLNTEAFFGQGTRLTVV.

This chain joins TRBV19 and TRBJ1-1, with D perhaps matching TRBD1 (5 bases). Between the trimmed V and J ends, which lost 5 bases and 4 bases, there was a span of 17 bases. Looked up from germline, CDR1 is LNHDA and CDR2 is SQIVND (reference sequence). This CDR3 region has 15 residues. The CDR3 region is CASSADRGRATEAFF. CDR3 in DNA: TGTGCCAGTAGTGCCGACAGAGGACGCGCCACTGAAGCTTTCTTT. Together with reference TRBV19 and TRBJ1-1, the CDR3 gives the full variable domain: DGGITQSPKYLFRKEGQNVTLSCEQNLNHDAMYWYRQDPGQGLRLIYYSQIVNDFQKGDIAEGYSVSREKKESFPLTVTSAQKNPTAFYLCASSADRGRATEAFFGQGTRLTVV.

In its sample, this clone was seen a few times. This chain links TRBV7-9 with TRBJ1-3, with 7 positions matching TRBD1. Losses at the gene ends were 5 bases for V and 1 base for J; bases not matched to a gene: 2. Germline values: CDR1 SEHNR, CDR2 FQNEAQ (reference sequence). This CDR3 has 14 amino acids. The CDR3 is CASSMTGSGNTIYF. CDR3 DNA: TGTGCCAGCAGCATGACAGGGTCTGGAAACACCATATATTTT.

This clone was detected only a few times. V and J are TRBV4-3 and TRBJ1-5; D unresolved. From germline, CDR1 is LGHNA and CDR2 YSLEER. The CDR3 is made up of 15 amino acids. V lost 0 bases, J lost 0 bases, and 6 bases lay in between. The CDR3 nucleotides are TGCGCCAGCAGCCAAGACAGGTTTAGCAATCAGCCCCAGCATTTT. It codes for CASSQDRFSNQPQHF.

The CDR3 DNA reads TGTGCCAGCAGCCGATGGACTAGCGGGAGGGATTCCTACAATGAGCAGTTCTTC. Amino acids: CASSRWTSGRDSYNEQFF. The chain has TRBV7-9 and TRBJ2-1; 15 bases fit TRBD2. Germline assignment: CDR1 SEHNR and CDR2 FQNEAQ (reference sequence). The CDR3 totals 18 residues. J lost 1 base, V lost 5 bases, and 6 bases had no gene match.

This chain links TRBV7-3 with TRBJ2-1; tentative D call: TRBD2 (7 bases). V was clipped by 3 bases and J by 4 bases, with 10 bases between them. The CDR3 consists of 14 residues. From germline, CDR1 is SGHTA and CDR2 FQGTGA. CDR3 DNA: TGTGCCAGCAGCTTGAGCGGGACATACAATGAGCAGTTCTTC. As protein: CASSLSGTYNEQFF. Filled out from reference TRBV7-3 and TRBJ2-1, the complete variable domain reads GAGVSQTPSNKVTEKGKYVELRCDPISGHTALYWYRQSLGQGPEFLIYFQGTGAADDSGLPNDRFFAVRPEGSVSTLKIQRTERGDSAVYLCASSLSGTYNEQFFGPGTRLTVL.

This chain uses TRBV7-7 with TRBJ2-3; no definite D call. The V and J ends lost 1 base and 5 bases respectively, with 7 bases between them. The CDR3 extends over 13 amino acids. Germline V lookup: CDR1 SSHAT, CDR2 FNYEAQ (reference sequence). The CDR3 is CASSLGYLDTQYF. Written as DNA, the CDR3 is TGTGCCAGCAGCTTAGGTTACCTAGATACGCAGTATTTT.

A single count supports this clone. This chain uses TRBV4-3 with TRBJ2-7, with 7 nucleotides matching TRBD1. This CDR3 has 16 residues. Germline assignment: CDR1 LGHNA and CDR2 YSLEER. J gave up 2 bases and V 0 bases, and 7 bases lay outside the gene matches. The CDR3 loop reads CASSQDSRTGPYEQYF. The CDR3 DNA sequence: TGCGCCAGCAGCCAAGATTCAAGGACAGGTCCCTACGAGCAGTACTTC.

The CDR3 sequence: CASSPPTSGGTDTQYF. In nucleotides, the CDR3 is TGTGCCAGCTCACCCCCGACTAGCGGGGGCACAGATACGCAGTATTTT. V and J are TRBV18 and TRBJ2-3, with 11 bases aligning to TRBD2. In germline, CDR1 is KGHSH, CDR2 LQKENI. Trimming took 3 bases from V and 1 from J; bases not matched to a gene: 3. The CDR3 runs to 16 residues.

In its sample, this clone was seen a few times. Written as DNA, the CDR3 is TGTGCCAGCAGCTTAGGACTATATAATTCACCCCTCCACTTT. Its protein product is CASSLGLYNSPLHF. The chain uses TRBV7-3 and TRBJ1-6; D gene unclear. Trimming took off 2 bases at V and 4 bases at J, with 6 bases between the two ends. The CDR3 is 14 residues long. CDR1 and CDR2 (germline): SGHTA, FQGTGA.

The chain couples TRBV7-6 to TRBJ2-3; D unclear. The CDR3 spans 15 residues. The V gene lost 1 base and the J gene lost 7 bases, with 15 bases spanning the gap. Germline V gives CDR1 SGHVS, CDR2 FNYEAQ. CDR3 in amino acids: CASSLGTSSGNTQYF. The CDR3 DNA reads as TGTGCCAGCAGCTTAGGGACGAGCAGTGGAAATACGCAGTATTTT.

The V call is TRBV30, the J call TRBJ2-2; D is uncertain. This CDR3 spans 13 amino acids. Germline V gene lookup returns CDR1 GTSNPN and CDR2 SVGIG (reference sequence). V dropped 2 bases and J dropped 1 base, with 5 bases sitting between them. In nucleotides, the CDR3 is TGTGCCTGGAGTAAAAGGAACACCGGGGAGCTGTTTTTT. Amino acids: CAWSKRNTGELFF.

The genes are TRBV9 and TRBJ2-7; 13 bases match TRBD2. This CDR3 region has 16 residues. Germline CDR1 reads SGDLS; CDR2 reads YYNGEE. Losses at the gene ends were 1 base for V and 3 bases for J; bases not matched to a gene: 4. The CDR3 region is CASSVTGTSGNYEQYF. As DNA, the CDR3 is TGTGCCAGCAGCGTAACCGGGACTAGCGGGAACTACGAGCAGTACTTC.

The CDR3 sequence is CASSRLAGLDSGANVLTF. In nucleotides, the CDR3 is TGTGCCAGCAGCCGACTAGCGGGACTCGATTCTGGGGCCAACGTCCTGACTTTC. The rearrangement uses TRBV7-3 and TRBJ2-6; 11 bases align to TRBD2. CDR3 length equals 18 residues. V shed 5 bases and J 1 base; nucleotides not matched to a gene: 7. Germline-derived CDR1 and CDR2 are SGHTA and FQGTGA. Together with reference TRBV7-3 and TRBJ2-6, the CDR3 gives the full variable domain: GAGVSQTPSNKVTEKGKYVELRCDPISGHTALYWYRQSLGQGPEFLIYFQGTGAADDSGLPNDRFFAVRPEGSVSTLKIQRTERGDSAVYLCASSRLAGLDSGANVLTFGAGSRLTVL.

The chain carries TRBV19 and TRBJ2-2; 7 bases line up with TRBD2. The CDR3 is 15 residues long. Unmatched junction bases numbered 3, after V lost 3 bases and J lost 2 bases. CDR1 is LNHDA and CDR2 is SQIVND in the germline V gene (reference sequence). The CDR3 DNA is TGTGCCAGTAGTATTCTAGCGGACAACACCGGGGAGCTGTTTTTT. Translated, it gives CASSILADNTGELFF.

V gene TRBV7-9 combines with J gene TRBJ2-3, with D tentatively TRBD2 (5 bases). Per germline, CDR1 SEHNR and CDR2 FQNEAQ (reference sequence). With 5 bases removed from V and 6 bases from J, the gap between germline ends came to 12 bases. This CDR3 is 13 amino acids long. The CDR3, as DNA: TGTGCCAGCAGCGAGGACTCTGCTGATACGCAGTATTTT. Translated, it gives CASSEDSADTQYF.

This clone was observed a handful of times. The CDR3 is CASSMFASGSAHRYEQYF. As DNA, the CDR3 is TGTGCCAGTAGTATGTTCGCTAGCGGGAGCGCGCATCGCTACGAGCAGTACTTC. This rearrangement joins TRBV19 to TRBJ2-7, with 10 bases fitting TRBD2. The germline gives CDR1 LNHDA, CDR2 SQIVND (reference sequence). The CDR3 has 18 residues. V was clipped by 3 bases and J by 3 bases; unmatched bases: 14.

This chain joins TRBV5-6 and TRBJ1-2; a possible D gene is TRBD1 (5 bases). Germline assignment: CDR1 SGHDT and CDR2 YYEEEE. The CDR3 has 15 residues. V gave up 4 bases and J gave up 0 bases, with 13 bases separating them. The CDR3 sequence: CASSAPGGANYGYTF. For the CDR3, the DNA is TGTGCCAGCAGCGCCCCCGGGGGAGCTAACTATGGCTACACCTTC.

This clone was seen just once. The chain recombines TRBV11-3 with TRBJ2-5; tentatively, D is TRBD1 or TRBD2 (5 bases each). V was cut by 5 bases and J by 1 base, with 17 bases left in between. Germline lookup yields CDR1 SGHNT and CDR2 YENEEA. The CDR3 length is 16 residues. The CDR3 DNA follows: TGTGCCAGCAGCCAGAGGGGAAAGGGCAGCCAAGAGACCCAGTACTTC. This sequence encodes CASSQRGKGSQETQYF.

The V call is TRBV4-1, the J call TRBJ2-5; either TRBD1 or TRBD2 may fit D (5 bases each). The V end was cut by 1 base, the J end by 3 bases, with 15 bases between. This CDR3 is built from 16 residues. Germline CDR1 reads MGHRA; CDR2 reads YSYEKL. Here the CDR3 reads CASSQGLGGGEETQYF. CDR3 nucleotide sequence: TGCGCCAGCAGCCAAGGGCTGGGTGGGGGAGAAGAGACCCAGTACTTC.

In this sample, this clone turned up once. The V and J genes are TRBV6-1 and TRBJ1-2, with D unclear. Germline V gene data show CDR1 as MNHNS and CDR2 as SASEGT. V shed 6 bases and J shed 6 bases, with 14 bases lying between them. The CDR3 extends over 13 amino acids. CDR3 in DNA: TGTGCCAGCAGGTCCACGGCCGGGGATGGCTACACCTTC. It translates to CASRSTAGDGYTF.